The clone carrying this TCR beta chain was detected many times. Its antigen is as yet unknown. This entry is derived from a study of T-cell reconstitution after alpha-beta-depleted transplantation in children. Germline assignment: CDR1 LGHNA and CDR2 YSLEER. V was clipped by 5 bases and J by 4 bases; unmatched bases: 9. CDR3 length equals 15 residues. Unique molecular identifiers were built into the TCRbeta library. TCRdb reprocessed the PCR reads with MiXCR, giving one entry per CDR3 protein. This table has 550,000 to 600,000 distinct CDR3 sequences, 20% to 25% appearing once. Study-level results: The study reportedly traced alpha-beta T cells about two months after transplant to several hundred expanded graft clones. When one year had passed after transplant, most T-cell counts and diversity came from newly produced T cells.

This sequence was found in a boy under two years old who had a stem cell transplant for acute myeloid leukemia, so the T cells may come from the graft donor. The material sequenced was PBMCs, mostly from graft donor cells, taken 360 days after TCRalphabeta/CD19-depleted stem cell transplant. The V and J genes are TRBV4-3 and TRBJ1-2, with 8 nucleotides matching TRBD1. CDR3 in amino acids: CASSSDQGAGYGYTF. CDR3 in DNA: TGCGCCAGCAGCTCGGATCAGGGGGCGGGCTATGGCTACACCTTC.